This TCR beta chain emerged from a study of T-cell reconstitution after alpha-beta-depleted transplantation in children. This sample's TCRbeta library carried unique molecular identifier barcodes. TCRdb reprocessed the PCR reads via MiXCR and lists one record per CDR3 protein. The sample consists of some 530,000 distinct CDR3 sequences, under 15% of them appearing once. This clonotype has a handful of counts. V gave up 5 bases and J gave up 5 bases, with 13 bases separating them. CDR3 length equals 14 residues. Germline V CDR1 and CDR2: SGHTA, FQGNSA. Sequencing used PBMCs from the stem cell graft donor, obtained from the stem cell graft. The sequence was obtained from a human donor who donated a stem cell graft to a child with combined immunodeficiency. The chain links TRBV7-2 to TRBJ1-5; D is unresolved. The CDR3 DNA follows: TGTGCCAGCAGCAAAGGACGATGGGATCAGCCCCAGCATTTT. Protein sequence: CASSKGRWDQPQHF. The full variable domain, its missing parts supplied by reference TRBV7-2 and TRBJ1-5, is GAGVSQSPSNKVTEKGKDVELRCDPISGHTALYWYRQSLGQGLEFLIYFQGNSAPDKSGLPSDRFSAERTGGSVSTLTIQRTQQEDSAVYLCASSKGRWDQPQHFGDGTRLSIL.